These 28 T cell receptor beta chains came from one sample sequenced in a study of cytomegalovirus exposure and HLA in healthy donors. It was with 60 Vbeta and 13 Jbeta primers that the PCR ran. TCRdb's copy holds only in-frame clones and misses some; the assay was immunoSEQ multiplex PCR. The sample has about 120,000 clones, roughly 80% seen once; the top ten hold 9.5% to 13%. The sequenced sample consisted of PBMCs. These receptors originate from a man younger than 45 in good health and CMV-seropositive.

The V gene is TRBV16, the J gene TRBJ1-1; 7 bases agree with TRBD1. The V gene's germline CDR1 is KGHSY and CDR2 FQNENV. The V segment lost 2 bases and the J segment 0 bases; nucleotides outside the gene matches: 6. The CDR3 sequence is 16 residues long. The CDR3 DNA sequence: TGTGCCAGCAGCCAAATCCCGGGACAGATGAACACTGAAGCTTTCTTT. This encodes CASSQIPGQMNTEAFF.

V gene TRBV7-9 combines with J gene TRBJ1-1; no clear D gene. The CDR3 covers 13 residues. Germline V gene sequence: CDR1 SEHNR, CDR2 FQNEAQ (reference sequence). V lost 2 bases to trimming and J lost 3 bases, with 7 bases between them. CDR3 bases: TGTGCCAGCAGCTTACGACGGGACACTGAAGCTTTCTTT. As protein: CASSLRRDTEAFF.

This chain uses TRBV18 with TRBJ1-2; TRBD1 matches 9 bases. Germline V lookup: CDR1 KGHSH, CDR2 LQKENI. Trimming cost V 6 bases and J 0 bases; bases outside gene matches: 5. The CDR3 covers 15 residues. CDR3 in DNA: TGTGCCAGCTCTCCTACAGGGGGCTCTAACTATGGCTACACCTTC. Amino acids: CASSPTGGSNYGYTF.

The chain joins TRBV6-1 to TRBJ2-7; the D gene is possibly TRBD2 (6 bases). Germline V gene lookup returns CDR1 MNHNS and CDR2 SASEGT. The CDR3 is 13 residues long. V lost 11 bases and J 3 bases, leaving 17 bases between the germline ends. The CDR3 loop reads CALRLATFYEQYF. For the CDR3, the DNA is TGTGCCTTAAGGCTAGCGACCTTCTACGAGCAGTACTTC.

This chain links TRBV7-8 with TRBJ2-5; 11 nucleotides match TRBD2. The last part of the DNA fits TRBJ2-7 better; the J call may be wrong. CDR1 is SGHVS, CDR2 FQNEAQ, per germline. The CDR3 spans 14 residues. The CDR3: CASSELAGGSEQYF. The CDR3, as DNA: TGTGCCAGCAGTGAGCTAGCGGGAGGCTCCGAGCAGTACTTC.

This rearrangement joins TRBV4-1 to TRBJ2-1; tentative D call: TRBD2 (5 bases). Trimming took 0 bases from V and 0 from J, leaving 9 bases between them. This CDR3 contains 16 residues. Germline assignment: CDR1 MGHRA and CDR2 YSYEKL. The CDR3 protein is CASSQEPSSSYNEQFF. CDR3 in DNA: TGCGCCAGCAGCCAAGAGCCTAGCAGCTCCTACAATGAGCAGTTCTTC.

J is TRBJ1-2 and V is TRBV5-1; D is uncertain. The ends were cut back, 3 bases at V and 4 bases at J, with 16 bases in the middle. This CDR3 contains 15 residues. Germline V lookup: CDR1 SGHRS, CDR2 YFSETQ. CDR3 loop: CASSSRGGLGYGYTF. The CDR3 DNA sequence: TGCGCCAGCAGCTCCCGTGGAGGGCTTGGCTATGGCTACACCTTC.

Note on this clone: Sequence at one end of the junction differs from germline and may be a read error. V usage is TRBV4-3 and J usage is TRBJ2-1; TRBD2 matches 7 bases. Germline CDR1 LGHNA, CDR2 YSLEER. The CDR3 spans 12 residues. The CDR3 DNA reads as TGCGCCAGCAGCCAAGATGGGGGGGAGGCGGTCTTC. Translation gives CASSQDGGEAVF.

The chain joins TRBV4-3 to TRBJ2-7; TRBD1 aligns across 8 bases. Germline V gene sequence: CDR1 LGHNA, CDR2 YSLEER. J lost 3 bases, V lost 3 bases, and 7 bases had no gene match. The CDR3 spans 15 residues. CDR3 nucleotides: TGCGCCAGCAGCCACCGACAGGGGCCCCTCTACGAGCAGTACTTC. Translated: CASSHRQGPLYEQYF.

The V gene is TRBV9, the J gene TRBJ2-1, with D tentatively TRBD1 (6 bases). V was cut by 4 bases and J by 0 bases, with 17 bases left in between. The CDR3 is made up of 17 amino acids. Germline-derived CDR1 and CDR2 are SGDLS and YYNGEE. Here the CDR3 reads CASSTGQPGGSYNEQFF. CDR3 coding DNA: TGTGCCAGCAGCACCGGACAGCCGGGTGGCTCCTACAATGAGCAGTTCTTC.

The rearrangement uses TRBV7-2 and TRBJ1-1; D unresolved. The germline CDR1 and CDR2 sequences are SGHTA and FQGNSA. Trimming stripped 5 bases from V and 0 bases from J, with 7 bases between. CDR3 length equals 13 residues. The CDR3 DNA reads TGTGCCAGCAGCCAGCGCATGAACACTGAAGCTTTCTTT. It is translated as CASSQRMNTEAFF.

This clone was counted only a few times. This rearrangement joins TRBV9 to TRBJ2-1; the D gene is possibly TRBD2 (6 bases). Germline CDR1 is SGDLS and CDR2 is YYNGEE. This CDR3 has 17 amino acids. V was clipped by 0 bases and J by 7 bases, with 20 bases between them. The CDR3 DNA reads as TGTGCCAGCAGCGTAGCTGGTGGGGACTGGGTTGGTAATGAGCAGTTCTTC. Amino acid sequence: CASSVAGGDWVGNEQFF.

The genes are TRBV13 and TRBJ1-6; 10 bases map to TRBD1. J lost 8 bases, V lost 5 bases, and 12 bases had no gene match. Germline V CDR1 and CDR2: PRHDT, FYEKMQ (reference sequence). The CDR3 is 17 residues long. CDR3 in DNA: TGTGCCAGCAGCCCATGGACAGGGGGAAATGGGGATTCACCCCTCCACTTT. Translated, it gives CASSPWTGGNGDSPLHF.

This clone was counted a single time. The genes are TRBV4-1 and TRBJ2-7, with D unresolved. Germline V gives CDR1 MGHRA, CDR2 YSYEKL. Trimming cost V 1 base and J 0 bases, with 10 bases left between them. The CDR3 has 15 amino acids. The CDR3 loop is CASSQGHSRSYEQYF. The CDR3 nucleotides read TGCGCCAGCAGCCAAGGCCACAGTCGCTCCTACGAGCAGTACTTC.

This chain links TRBV7-9 with TRBJ2-1, with 7 bases lining up with TRBD2. The CDR3 is 15 residues long. The germline V gene has CDR1 SEHNR and CDR2 FQNEAQ (reference sequence). V lost 2 bases to trimming and J lost 3 bases; unmatched junction nucleotides: 4. The CDR3 protein is CASSLTLAVYNEQFF. CDR3 coding DNA: TGTGCCAGCAGCTTAACCCTAGCGGTCTACAATGAGCAGTTCTTC.

Comments on this clone: A junction boundary mismatches the germline segment, possibly from a read error. The rearrangement uses TRBV27 and TRBJ1-1; TRBD1 might be the D (6 bases). CDR1 and CDR2 from the germline V gene are MNHEY and SMNVEV (reference sequence). The CDR3 runs to 15 residues. DNA of the CDR3: TGTGCCAGCAGTTTACAGACAGGTTTGAACACTGAGGCTTTCTTT. Its protein product is CASSLQTGLNTEAFF.

Written as DNA, the CDR3 is TGTGCCAGCAGCGCAGGACTACCTAAATCCGGGGAGCTGTTTTTT. Protein: CASSAGLPKSGELFF. The rearrangement uses TRBV21-1 and TRBJ2-2; TRBD2, the table's D call, was not compared with the DNA. TRBV21-1 corresponds to a pseudogene. The CDR3 runs to 15 residues.

The chain has TRBV29-1 and TRBJ1-1; D may be TRBD1 (6 bases). Germline CDR1 SQVTM, CDR2 ANQGSEA. V was shortened by 6 bases and J by 7 bases, with 12 bases between the two germline ends. This CDR3 is built from 11 residues. The CDR3 DNA follows: TGCAGCGTGGGGAGGGACATTGAAGCTTTCTTT. This encodes CSVGRDIEAFF.

Only a few counts were recorded for this clone. The chain couples TRBV19 to TRBJ1-5; 7 nucleotides agree with TRBD1. The V gene end was trimmed by 3 bases and the J gene end by 4 bases; junction bases not matched to a gene: 12. Per germline, CDR1 LNHDA and CDR2 SQIVND (reference sequence). This CDR3 comprises 17 residues. The DNA of the CDR3 is TGTGCCAGTAGTATCGGGGCTGAGACAGGGTCAAATCAGCCCCAGCATTTT. Protein sequence: CASSIGAETGSNQPQHF.

The rearrangement uses TRBV4-1 and TRBJ2-1, with 7 nucleotides matching TRBD2. The germline gives CDR1 MGHRA, CDR2 YSYEKL. Trimming cost V 4 bases and J 6 bases; bases outside gene matches: 12. There are 16 residues in the CDR3. The CDR3 DNA follows: TGCGCCAGCAGCCCAGTATGGGGGAGGGCCGGCAATGAGCAGTTCTTC. Amino acids: CASSPVWGRAGNEQFF.

This clone was counted a single time. At one of its ends the junction is not consistent with the germline gene, which may arise from a read error. The V and J genes are TRBV11-2 and TRBJ2-5; D is uncertain. The CDR3 covers 13 residues. The germline CDR1 and CDR2 sequences are SGHAT and FQNNGV. DNA for the CDR3: TGTGCCAGCAACTTAGGAGTTCGGGAGACCCAGTACTTC. Protein product: CASNLGVRETQYF.

In this sample, this clone turned up once. The V call is TRBV7-9, the J call TRBJ2-5, with a possible D match to TRBD2 (5 bases). This CDR3 contains 13 residues. The V gene's germline CDR1 is SEHNR and CDR2 FQNEAQ (reference sequence). Trimming stripped 2 bases from V and 2 bases from J, with 6 bases between. DNA of the CDR3: TGTGCCAGCAGCTTACCGGGACAAGAGACCCAGTACTTC. It yields the protein CASSLPGQETQYF.

This sequence joins TRBV28 and TRBJ2-7; possible D gene TRBD2, 6 bases. Deletions cut 1 base from V and 4 bases from J, with 11 bases between. The germline V gene encodes CDR1 MDHEN and CDR2 SYDVKM. The CDR3 sequence is 14 residues long. CDR3 loop: CASSLYRGWYEQYF. CDR3 DNA sequence: TGTGCCAGCAGTTTATACCGGGGGTGGTACGAGCAGTACTTC.

This chain connects TRBV6-1 to TRBJ2-1; 14 bases align to TRBD2. Germline CDR1 and CDR2: MNHNS and SASEGT. V was clipped by 6 bases and J by 6 bases; unmatched bases: 4. The CDR3 loop spans 15 amino acids. The CDR3 loop is CASRVTSGRANEQFF. The CDR3, as DNA: TGTGCCAGCAGGGTGACTAGCGGGAGGGCCAATGAGCAGTTCTTC.

This clone occurred once. The V and J genes are TRBV30 and TRBJ2-7, with TRBD2 matching over 13 bases. This CDR3 has 14 amino acids. V dropped 4 bases and J dropped 4; count of bases not matched to a gene: 4. Germline lookup yields CDR1 GTSNPN and CDR2 SVGIG (reference sequence). The CDR3 is CAWTRGLAGYEQYF. DNA of the CDR3: TGTGCCTGGACCAGGGGACTAGCGGGATACGAGCAGTACTTC.

This chain links TRBV19 with TRBJ1-5; D may be TRBD1 (6 bases). This CDR3 region has 14 residues. Trimming cost V 4 bases and J 5 bases, with 12 bases left between them. Per the germline V gene, CDR1 is LNHDA and CDR2 is SQIVND (reference sequence). The CDR3 sequence is CASSTIQGDQPQHF. The CDR3 region has the DNA TGTGCCAGTAGTACGATACAGGGTGATCAGCCCCAGCATTTT.

The CDR3 loop is CASRPDRETNTEAFF. CDR3 sequence (DNA): TGTGCCAGCAGGCCCGATCGGGAGACTAACACTGAAGCTTTCTTT. This chain links TRBV7-9 with TRBJ1-1; unclear D gene. The CDR3 loop spans 15 amino acids. CDR1 and CDR2 from the germline V gene are SEHNR and FQNEAQ (reference sequence). With 6 bases removed from V and 2 bases from J, the gap between germline ends came to 16 bases.

The chain carries TRBV27 and TRBJ2-7, with D maybe TRBD2 (6 bases). Germline V CDR1 and CDR2: MNHEY, SMNVEV (reference sequence). This CDR3 comprises 15 residues. Trimming stripped 2 bases from V and 7 bases from J, with 18 bases between. CDR3 sequence: CASSLTTSFQDEQYF. The CDR3 DNA is TGTGCCAGCAGTTTAACCACTAGCTTTCAGGATGAGCAGTACTTC.